A selection of T cell receptor beta chains follows, all from one sample in a study of OX40 agonist ivuxolimab in advanced cancers. The repertoire was sequenced with immunoSEQ multiplex PCR; TCRdb's copy has only in-frame clones and lacks some. The repertoire holds 45,000 or so clones, with about 79% as singletons. The material sequenced was CD4+ or CD8+ T cells sorted from blood, taken in a trial of the OX40 agonist ivuxolimab. Every receptor here comes from an adult with an advanced solid tumor such as melanoma, head and neck, liver or kidney cancer. The CDR3 runs from the conserved cysteine through the conserved F or W.

v_call: TRBV19; j_call: TRBJ2-6; cdr3_aa: CASSIGIDSLSGANVLTF
v_call: TRBV18; j_call: TRBJ2-3; cdr3_aa: CASSPPGLGTDTQYF
v_call: TRBV25-1; j_call: TRBJ1-2; cdr3_aa: CASTTGGAGGGYTF
v_call: TRBV6-1; j_call: TRBJ2-7; cdr3_aa: CASSGARQGDYEQYF
v_call: TRBV11-2; j_call: TRBJ1-5; cdr3_aa: CASSFGRNSNQPQHF
v_call: TRBV5-6; j_call: TRBJ2-7; cdr3_aa: CASSFQFYEQYF
v_call: TRBV27; j_call: TRBJ1-4; cdr3_aa: CASSLSGWGNEKLFF
v_call: TRBV7-2; j_call: TRBJ2-7; cdr3_aa: CASSLLRGQGADEQYF
v_call: TRBV7-8; j_call: TRBJ2-7; cdr3_aa: CASSLVGGAGYEQYF
v_call: TRBV28; j_call: TRBJ2-7; cdr3_aa: CASSLLQYEQYF
v_call: TRBV11-2; j_call: TRBJ1-2; cdr3_aa: CASSRSSRRGGYTF
v_call: TRBV27; j_call: TRBJ2-1; cdr3_aa: CASSLSEGETYNEQFF
v_call: TRBV7-6; j_call: TRBJ2-5; cdr3_aa: CASSLSLREEETQYF
v_call: TRBV18; j_call: TRBJ1-2; cdr3_aa: CASSLGQDYGYTF
v_call: TRBV27; j_call: TRBJ2-3; cdr3_aa: CASRLFGTDTQYF
v_call: TRBV5-6; j_call: TRBJ1-2; cdr3_aa: CASSLTSDYGYTF
v_call: TRBV5-1; j_call: TRBJ2-2; cdr3_aa: CASSVQGLTGELFF
v_call: TRBV19; j_call: TRBJ1-1; cdr3_aa: CAIPNAAFF